This T cell receptor (beta chain) was recovered during a study of T cells after yellow fever vaccination. Study as a whole: SMART-Seq v4 Ultra Low Input served to prepare low-cell-number fractions.

CDR3 size: 16 residues. CDR1 SGHKS and CDR2 YYEKEE come from the germline V gene (reference sequence). V shed 0 bases and J shed 0 bases, with 11 bases lying between them. Template-switching 5'RACE yielded the TCR cDNA; a universal primer site and UMIs were added in the process. TCRdb itself ran the 5' RACE reads through MiXCR, one entry per CDR3 protein. The sample consists of some 240,000 distinct CDR3 sequences, around 5.2% of them appearing once. The table lists this clonotype with a few counts. The target antigen is unknown. Study-level results: Though it reached lower strength, the secondary response hit its peak faster, day 5 versus 15.

This clonotype was sampled from a man between 18 and 35 years old who received the YFV17D yellow fever vaccine. Sequences were derived from CD4+ T cells sorted from PBMCs, sampled on the day of the yellow fever booster vaccination. This chain connects TRBV5-5 to TRBJ2-3; D gene unclear. CDR3 DNA: TGTGCCAGCAGCTTGGCCTGGGCGATTAGCACAGATACGCAGTATTTT. Protein sequence: CASSLAWAISTDTQYF.